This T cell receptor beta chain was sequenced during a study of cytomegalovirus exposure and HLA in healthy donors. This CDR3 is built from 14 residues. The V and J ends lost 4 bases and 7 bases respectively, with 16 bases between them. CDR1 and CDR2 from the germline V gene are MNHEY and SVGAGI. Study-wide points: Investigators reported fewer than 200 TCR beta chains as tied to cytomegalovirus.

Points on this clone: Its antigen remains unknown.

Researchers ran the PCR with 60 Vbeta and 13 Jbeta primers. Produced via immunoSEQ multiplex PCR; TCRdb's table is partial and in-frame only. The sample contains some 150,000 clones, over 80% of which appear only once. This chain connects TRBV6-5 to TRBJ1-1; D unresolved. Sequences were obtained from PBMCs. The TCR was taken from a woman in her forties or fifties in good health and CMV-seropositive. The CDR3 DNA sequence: TGTGCCAGCAGTTTCCTAGACGGATCCAGTGAAGCTTTCTTT. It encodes CASSFLDGSSEAFF.